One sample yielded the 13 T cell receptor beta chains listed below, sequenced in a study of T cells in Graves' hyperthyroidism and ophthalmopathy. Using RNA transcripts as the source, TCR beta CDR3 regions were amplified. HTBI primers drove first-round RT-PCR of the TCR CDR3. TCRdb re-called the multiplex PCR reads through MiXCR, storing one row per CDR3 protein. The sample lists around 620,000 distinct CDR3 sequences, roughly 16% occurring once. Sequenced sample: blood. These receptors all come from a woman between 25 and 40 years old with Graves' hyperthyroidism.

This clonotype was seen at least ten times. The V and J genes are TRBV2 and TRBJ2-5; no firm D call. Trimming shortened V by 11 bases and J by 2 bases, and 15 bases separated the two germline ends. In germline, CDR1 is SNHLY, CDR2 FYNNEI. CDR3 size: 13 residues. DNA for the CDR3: TGTGCCTCCATTATCCAAATTCAAGAGACCCAGTACTTC. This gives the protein CASIIQIQETQYF.

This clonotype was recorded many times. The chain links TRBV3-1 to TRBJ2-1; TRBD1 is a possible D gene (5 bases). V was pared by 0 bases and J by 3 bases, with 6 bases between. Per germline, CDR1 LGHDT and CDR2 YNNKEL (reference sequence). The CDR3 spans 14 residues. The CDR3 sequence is CASSQEGDYNEQFF. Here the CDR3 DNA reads TGTGCCAGCAGCCAAGAAGGGGACTACAATGAGCAGTTCTTC.

CDR3 coding DNA: TGTGCCAGCAGCGAATCTCGAGGGGCAGGGGTTGGCTACACCTTC. This translates into CASSESRGAGVGYTF. The chain has TRBV2 and TRBJ1-2; possibly TRBD1 for D (6 bases). The CDR3 length is 15 residues. The V and J ends lost 6 bases and 7 bases respectively, with 21 bases between them. Germline assignment: CDR1 SNHLY and CDR2 FYNNEI.

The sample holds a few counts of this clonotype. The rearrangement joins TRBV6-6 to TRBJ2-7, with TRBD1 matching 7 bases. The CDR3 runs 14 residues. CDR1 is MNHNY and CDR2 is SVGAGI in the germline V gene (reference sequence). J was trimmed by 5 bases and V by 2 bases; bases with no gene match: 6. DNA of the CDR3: TGTGCCAGCAGTTACGGGGGTACAGGGGACGAGCAGTACTTC. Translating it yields CASSYGGTGDEQYF.

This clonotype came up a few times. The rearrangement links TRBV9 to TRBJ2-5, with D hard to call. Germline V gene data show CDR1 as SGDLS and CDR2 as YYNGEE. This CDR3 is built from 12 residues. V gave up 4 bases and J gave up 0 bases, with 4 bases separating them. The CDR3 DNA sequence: TGTGCCAGCAGCAAAAACCAAGAGACCCAGTACTTC. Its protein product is CASSKNQETQYF.

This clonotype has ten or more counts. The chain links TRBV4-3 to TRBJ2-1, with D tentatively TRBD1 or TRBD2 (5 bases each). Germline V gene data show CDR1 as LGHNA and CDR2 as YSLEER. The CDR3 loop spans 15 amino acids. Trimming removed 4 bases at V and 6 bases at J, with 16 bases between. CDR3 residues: CASSPNPRGANEQFF. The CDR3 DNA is TGCGCCAGCAGCCCGAACCCGAGGGGAGCCAATGAGCAGTTCTTC.

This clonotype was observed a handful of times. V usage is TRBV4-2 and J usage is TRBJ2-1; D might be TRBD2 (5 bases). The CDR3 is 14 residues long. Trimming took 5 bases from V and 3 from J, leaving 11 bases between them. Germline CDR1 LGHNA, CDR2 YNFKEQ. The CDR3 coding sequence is TGTGCCAGCAGCGATGAGGGTTTCTACAATGAGCAGTTCTTC. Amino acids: CASSDEGFYNEQFF.

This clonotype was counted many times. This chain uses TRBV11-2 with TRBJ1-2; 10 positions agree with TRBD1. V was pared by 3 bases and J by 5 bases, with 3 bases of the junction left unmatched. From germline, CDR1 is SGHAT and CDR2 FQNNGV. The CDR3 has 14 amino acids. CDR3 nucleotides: TGTGCCAGCAGCTTCGGACAGGGGGTTTATGGCTACACCTTC. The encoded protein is CASSFGQGVYGYTF.

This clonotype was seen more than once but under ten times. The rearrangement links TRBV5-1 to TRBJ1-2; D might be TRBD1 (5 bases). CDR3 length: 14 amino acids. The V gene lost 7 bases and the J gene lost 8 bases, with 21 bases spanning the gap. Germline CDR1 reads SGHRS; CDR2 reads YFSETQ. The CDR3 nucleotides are TGCGCCAGCCAGCCCGGGACGGGGGATGTGGGCTACACCTTC. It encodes CASQPGTGDVGYTF.

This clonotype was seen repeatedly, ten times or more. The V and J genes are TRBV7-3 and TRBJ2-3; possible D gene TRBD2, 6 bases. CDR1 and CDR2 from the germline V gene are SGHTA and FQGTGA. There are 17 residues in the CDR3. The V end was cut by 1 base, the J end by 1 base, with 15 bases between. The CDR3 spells CASSLIPGVDGTDTQYF. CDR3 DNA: TGTGCCAGCAGCTTAATTCCGGGGGTGGACGGCACAGATACGCAGTATTTT.

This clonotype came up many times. The CDR3 region has the DNA TGTGCCAGCAGCTTAGGACAGGGGGACTACGAGCAGTACTTC. Its protein is CASSLGQGDYEQYF. The genes are TRBV11-2 and TRBJ2-7; 9 bases align to TRBD1. The CDR3 has 14 residues. The V and J ends lost 1 base and 3 bases, in that order; junction bases with no gene match: 1. Germline CDR1 and CDR2: SGHAT and FQNNGV.

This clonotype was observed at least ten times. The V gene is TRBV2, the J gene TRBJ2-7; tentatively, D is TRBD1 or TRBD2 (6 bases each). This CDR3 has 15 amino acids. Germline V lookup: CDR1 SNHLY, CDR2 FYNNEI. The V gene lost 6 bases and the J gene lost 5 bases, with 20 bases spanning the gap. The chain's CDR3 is CASREISGASDEQYF. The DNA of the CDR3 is TGTGCCAGCAGAGAGATTTCGGGGGCGTCGGACGAGCAGTACTTC.

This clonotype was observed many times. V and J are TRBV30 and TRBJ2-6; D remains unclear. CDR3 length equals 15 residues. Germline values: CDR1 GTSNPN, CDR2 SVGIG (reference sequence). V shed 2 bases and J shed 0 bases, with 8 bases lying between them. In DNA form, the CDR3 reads TGTGCCTGGAGTCCCCCTTACTCTGGGGCCAACGTCCTGACTTTC. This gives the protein CAWSPPYSGANVLTF.